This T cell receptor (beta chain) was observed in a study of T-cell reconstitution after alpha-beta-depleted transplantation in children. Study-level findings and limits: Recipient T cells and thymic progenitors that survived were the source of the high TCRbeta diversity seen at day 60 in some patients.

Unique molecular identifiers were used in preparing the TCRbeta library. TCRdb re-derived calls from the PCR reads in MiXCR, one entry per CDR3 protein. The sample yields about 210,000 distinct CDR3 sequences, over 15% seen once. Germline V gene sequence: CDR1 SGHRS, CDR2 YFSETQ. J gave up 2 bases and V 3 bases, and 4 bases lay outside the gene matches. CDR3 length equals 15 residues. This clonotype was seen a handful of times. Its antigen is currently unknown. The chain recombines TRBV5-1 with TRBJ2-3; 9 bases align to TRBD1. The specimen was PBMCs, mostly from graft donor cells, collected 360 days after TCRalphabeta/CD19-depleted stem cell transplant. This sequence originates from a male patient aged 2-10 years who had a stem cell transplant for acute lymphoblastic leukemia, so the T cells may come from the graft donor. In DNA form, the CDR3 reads TGCGCCAGCAGCTGGGGACAGGGCTTCACAGATACGCAGTATTTT. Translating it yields CASSWGQGFTDTQYF.